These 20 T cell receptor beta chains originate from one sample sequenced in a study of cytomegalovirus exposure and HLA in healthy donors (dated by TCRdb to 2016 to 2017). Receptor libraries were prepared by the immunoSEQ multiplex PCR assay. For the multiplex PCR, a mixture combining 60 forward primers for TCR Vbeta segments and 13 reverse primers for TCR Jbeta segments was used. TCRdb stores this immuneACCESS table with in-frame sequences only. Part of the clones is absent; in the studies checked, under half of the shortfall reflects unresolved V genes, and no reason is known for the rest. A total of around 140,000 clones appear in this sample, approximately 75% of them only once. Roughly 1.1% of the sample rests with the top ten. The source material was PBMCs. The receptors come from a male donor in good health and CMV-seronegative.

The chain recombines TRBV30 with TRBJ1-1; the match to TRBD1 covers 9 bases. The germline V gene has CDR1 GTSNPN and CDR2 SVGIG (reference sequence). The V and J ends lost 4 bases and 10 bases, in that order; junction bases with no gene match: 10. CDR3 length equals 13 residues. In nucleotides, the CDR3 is TGTGCCTGGAAAGTGGGACAGGGTCTCAGAGCTTTCTTT. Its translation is CAWKVGQGLRAFF.

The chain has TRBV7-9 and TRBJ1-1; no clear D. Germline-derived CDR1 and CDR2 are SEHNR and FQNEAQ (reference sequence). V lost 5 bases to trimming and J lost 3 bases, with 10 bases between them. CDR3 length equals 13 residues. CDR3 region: CASSLISDTEAFF. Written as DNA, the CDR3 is TGTGCCAGCAGCCTTATTTCAGACACTGAAGCTTTCTTT.

The CDR3 region is CASSQDVRGFQPQHF. In DNA form, the CDR3 reads TGCGCCAGCAGCCAAGACGTCAGGGGGTTTCAGCCCCAGCATTTT. This rearrangement joins TRBV4-3 to TRBJ1-5; 7 nucleotides match TRBD1. The length of the CDR3 is 15 residues. Germline lookup yields CDR1 LGHNA and CDR2 YSLEER. V trimming: 0 bases; J trimming: 6 bases; junction bases outside the gene matches: 5.

The CDR3 is CATRDRINSPLHF. The CDR3, as DNA: TGTGCCACTCGGGACAGGATAAATTCACCCCTCCACTTT. The chain is built from TRBV6-6 and TRBJ1-6; 8 bases agree with TRBD1. V gave up 10 bases and J gave up 7 bases; unmatched junction bases: 6. Germline loops: CDR1 MNHNY, CDR2 SVGAGI (reference sequence). This CDR3 has 13 amino acids.

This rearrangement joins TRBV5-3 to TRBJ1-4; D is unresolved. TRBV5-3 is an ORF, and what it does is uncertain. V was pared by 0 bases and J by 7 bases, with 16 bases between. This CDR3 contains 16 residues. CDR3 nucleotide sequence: TGTGCCAGAAGCTTGGTAATCGGAGGACGCCGTGAAAAACTGTTTTTT. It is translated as CARSLVIGGRREKLFF.

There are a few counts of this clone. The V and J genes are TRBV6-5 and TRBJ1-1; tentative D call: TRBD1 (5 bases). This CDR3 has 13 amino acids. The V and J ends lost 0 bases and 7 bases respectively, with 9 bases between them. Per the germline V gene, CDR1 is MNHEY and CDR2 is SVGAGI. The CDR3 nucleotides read TGTGCCAGCAGTTACTCGGGGCGGAATGAAGCTTTCTTT. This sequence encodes CASSYSGRNEAFF.

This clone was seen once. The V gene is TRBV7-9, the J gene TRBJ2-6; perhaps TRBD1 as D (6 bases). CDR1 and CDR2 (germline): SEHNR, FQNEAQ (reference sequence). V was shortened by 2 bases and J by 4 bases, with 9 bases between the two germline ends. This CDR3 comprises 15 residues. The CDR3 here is CASSLQGTGANVLTF. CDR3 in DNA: TGTGCCAGCAGCTTACAGGGGACCGGGGCCAACGTCCTGACTTTC.

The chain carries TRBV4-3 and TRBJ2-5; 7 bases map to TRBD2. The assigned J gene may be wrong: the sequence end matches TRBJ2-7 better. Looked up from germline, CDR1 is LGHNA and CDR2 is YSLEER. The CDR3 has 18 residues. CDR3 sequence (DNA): TGCGCCAGCAGCCAAGATAGGTATTGGCGGGGGAAATCCTACGAGCAGTACTTC. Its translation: CASSQDRYWRGKSYEQYF.

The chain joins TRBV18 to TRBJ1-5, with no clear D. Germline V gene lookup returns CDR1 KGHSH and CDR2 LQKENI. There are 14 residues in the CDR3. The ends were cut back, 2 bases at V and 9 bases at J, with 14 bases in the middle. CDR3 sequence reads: CASSPASPPGPQHF. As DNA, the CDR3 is TGTGCCAGCTCACCAGCCAGTCCCCCGGGGCCCCAGCATTTT.

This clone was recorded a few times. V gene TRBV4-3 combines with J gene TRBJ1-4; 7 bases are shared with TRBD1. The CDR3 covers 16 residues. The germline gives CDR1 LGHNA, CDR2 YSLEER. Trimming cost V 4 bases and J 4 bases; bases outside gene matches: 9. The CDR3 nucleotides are TGCGCCAGCAGCCGCTCTGAGGGGGCCTTTAATGAAAAACTGTTTTTT. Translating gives CASSRSEGAFNEKLFF.

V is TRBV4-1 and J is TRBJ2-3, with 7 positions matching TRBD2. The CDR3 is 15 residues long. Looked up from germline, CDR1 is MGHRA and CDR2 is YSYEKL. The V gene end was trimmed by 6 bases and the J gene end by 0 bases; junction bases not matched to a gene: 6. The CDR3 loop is CASRPSGTSTDTQYF. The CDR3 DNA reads TGCGCCAGCAGGCCTAGCGGAACTAGCACAGATACGCAGTATTTT.

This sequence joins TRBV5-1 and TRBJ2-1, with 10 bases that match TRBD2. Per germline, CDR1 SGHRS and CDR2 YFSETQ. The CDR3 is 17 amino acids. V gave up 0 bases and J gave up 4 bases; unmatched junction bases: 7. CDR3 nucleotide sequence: TGCGCCAGCAGCTTGGGTGCCGGGACTAGCGATTACAATGAGCAGTTCTTC. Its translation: CASSLGAGTSDYNEQFF.

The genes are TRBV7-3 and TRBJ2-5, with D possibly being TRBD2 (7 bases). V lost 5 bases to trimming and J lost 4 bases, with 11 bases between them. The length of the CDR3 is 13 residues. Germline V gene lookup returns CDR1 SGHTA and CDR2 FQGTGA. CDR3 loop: CASSRGAGETQYF. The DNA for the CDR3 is TGTGCCAGCAGCCGGGGGGCGGGAGAGACCCAGTACTTC.

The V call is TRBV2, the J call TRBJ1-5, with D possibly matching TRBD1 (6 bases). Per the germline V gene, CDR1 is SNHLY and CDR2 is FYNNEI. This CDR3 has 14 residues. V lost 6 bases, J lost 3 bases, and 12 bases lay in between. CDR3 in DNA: TGTGCCAGCAGCGGACAGCAGTACAATCAGCCCCAGCATTTT. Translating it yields CASSGQQYNQPQHF. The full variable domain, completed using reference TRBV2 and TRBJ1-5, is EPEVTQTPSHQVTQMGQEVILRCVPISNHLYFYWYRQILGQKVEFLVSFYNNEISEKSEIFDDQFSVERPDGSNFTLKIRSTKLEDSAMYFCASSGQQYNQPQHFGDGTRLSIL.

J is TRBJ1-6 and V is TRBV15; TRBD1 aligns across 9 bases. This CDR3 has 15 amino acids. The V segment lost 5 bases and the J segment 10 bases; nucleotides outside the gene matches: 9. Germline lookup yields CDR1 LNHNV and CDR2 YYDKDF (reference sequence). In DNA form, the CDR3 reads TGTGCCACCAGCGTGGGACAGGGAAAGTGGTCACCCCTCCACTTT. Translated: CATSVGQGKWSPLHF.

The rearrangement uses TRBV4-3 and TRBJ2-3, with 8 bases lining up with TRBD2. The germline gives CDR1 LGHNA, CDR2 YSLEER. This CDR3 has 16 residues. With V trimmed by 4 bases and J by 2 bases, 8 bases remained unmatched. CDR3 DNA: TGCGCCAGCAGCCTTCAACGGGGGGGACTCACAGATACGCAGTATTTT. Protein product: CASSLQRGGLTDTQYF.

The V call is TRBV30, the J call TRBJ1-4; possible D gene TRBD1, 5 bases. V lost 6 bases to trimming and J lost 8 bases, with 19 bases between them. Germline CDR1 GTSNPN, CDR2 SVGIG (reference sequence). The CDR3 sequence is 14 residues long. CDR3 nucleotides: TGTGCCTGCTCGGTGGCACAGGTGCTAGAAAAACTGTTTTTT. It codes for CACSVAQVLEKLFF.

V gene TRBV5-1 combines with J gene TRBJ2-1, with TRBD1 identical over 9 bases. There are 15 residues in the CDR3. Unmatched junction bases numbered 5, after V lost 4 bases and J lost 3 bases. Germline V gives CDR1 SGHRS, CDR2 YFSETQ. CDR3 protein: CASSPGQGSYNEQFF. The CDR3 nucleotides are TGCGCCAGCAGCCCCGGACAGGGGAGCTACAATGAGCAGTTCTTC.

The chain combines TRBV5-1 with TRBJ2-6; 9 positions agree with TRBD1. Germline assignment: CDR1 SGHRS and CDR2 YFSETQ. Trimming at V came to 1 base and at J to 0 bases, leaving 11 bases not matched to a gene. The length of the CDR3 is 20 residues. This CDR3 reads CASSLIVPGQGDSGANVLTF. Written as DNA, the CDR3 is TGCGCCAGCAGCTTGATCGTTCCGGGACAGGGAGACTCTGGGGCCAACGTCCTGACTTTC.

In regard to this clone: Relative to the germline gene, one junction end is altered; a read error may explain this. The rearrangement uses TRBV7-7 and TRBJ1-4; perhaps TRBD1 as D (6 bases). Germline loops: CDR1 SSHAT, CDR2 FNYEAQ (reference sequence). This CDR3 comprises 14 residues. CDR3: CASSLVQGNEKLFF. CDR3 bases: TGTGCTAGCAGCTTAGTACAGGGCAACGAAAAACTGTTTTTT.